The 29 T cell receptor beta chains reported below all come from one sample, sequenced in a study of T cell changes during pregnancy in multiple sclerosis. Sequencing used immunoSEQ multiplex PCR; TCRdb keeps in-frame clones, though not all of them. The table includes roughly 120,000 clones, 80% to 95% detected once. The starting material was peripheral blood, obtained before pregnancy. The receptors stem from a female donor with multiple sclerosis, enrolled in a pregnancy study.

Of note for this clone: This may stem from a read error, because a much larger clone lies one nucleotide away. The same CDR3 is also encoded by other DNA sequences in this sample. The CDR3 reads CASSRDRGYEQYF. The DNA of the CDR3 is TGTGCCAGCAGCCGGGACAGGGGCTACGAGCAGTACTTC. V is TRBV6-5 and J is TRBJ2-7; 10 positions match TRBD1. Per germline, CDR1 MNHEY and CDR2 SVGAGI. V shed 6 bases, J shed 3 bases, and the junction held 2 bases outside the gene matches. The CDR3 totals 13 residues.

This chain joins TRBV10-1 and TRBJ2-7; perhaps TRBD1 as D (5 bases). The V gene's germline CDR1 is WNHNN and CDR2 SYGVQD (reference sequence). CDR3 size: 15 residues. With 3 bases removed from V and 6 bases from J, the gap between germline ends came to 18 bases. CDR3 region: CASSENRGRDGEQYF. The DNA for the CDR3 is TGCGCCAGCAGTGAAAATCGCGGCAGGGATGGCGAGCAGTACTTC.

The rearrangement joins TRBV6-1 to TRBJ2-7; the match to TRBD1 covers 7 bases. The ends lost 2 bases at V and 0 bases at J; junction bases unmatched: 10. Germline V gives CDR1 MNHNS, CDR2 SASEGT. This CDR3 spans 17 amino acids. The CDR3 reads CASSESLGQQISYEQYF. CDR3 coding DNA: TGTGCCAGCAGTGAAAGCTTGGGACAGCAAATCTCCTACGAGCAGTACTTC.

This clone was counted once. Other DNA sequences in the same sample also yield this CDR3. The CDR3 sequence: CASSLTGSYEQYF. The CDR3 nucleotides are TGTGCCAGCAGTCTAACAGGGAGCTACGAGCAGTACTTC. This chain uses TRBV27 with TRBJ2-7, with TRBD1 as a possible D gene (6 bases). CDR1 and CDR2 from the germline V gene are MNHEY and SMNVEV (reference sequence). This CDR3 has 13 amino acids. V was clipped by 5 bases and J by 3 bases, with 11 bases between them.

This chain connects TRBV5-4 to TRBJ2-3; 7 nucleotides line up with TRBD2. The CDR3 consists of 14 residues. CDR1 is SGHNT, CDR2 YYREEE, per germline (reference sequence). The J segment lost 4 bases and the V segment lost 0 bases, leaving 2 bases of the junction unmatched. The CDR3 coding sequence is TGTGCCAGCAGCTTGGTTACTAGCGCAGATACGCAGTATTTT. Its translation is CASSLVTSADTQYF. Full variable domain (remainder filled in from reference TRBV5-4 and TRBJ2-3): ETGVTQSPTHLIKTRGQQVTLRCSSQSGHNTVSWYQQALGQGPQFIFQYYREEENGRGNFPPRFSGLQFPNYSSELNVNALELDDSALYLCASSLVTSADTQYFGPGTRLTVL.

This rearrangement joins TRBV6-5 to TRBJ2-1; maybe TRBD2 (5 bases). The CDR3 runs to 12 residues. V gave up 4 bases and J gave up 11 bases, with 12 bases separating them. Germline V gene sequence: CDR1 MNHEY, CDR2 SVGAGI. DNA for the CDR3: TGTGCCAGCAGTTTTAGAGGGAAACAGCAGTTCTTC. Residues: CASSFRGKQQFF.

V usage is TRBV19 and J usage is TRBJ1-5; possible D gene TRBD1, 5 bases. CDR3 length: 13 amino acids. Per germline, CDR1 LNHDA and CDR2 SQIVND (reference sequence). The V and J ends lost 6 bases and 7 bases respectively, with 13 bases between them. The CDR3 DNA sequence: TGTGCCAGTAGAACAGGTGAATACCAGCCCCAGCATTTT. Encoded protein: CASRTGEYQPQHF.

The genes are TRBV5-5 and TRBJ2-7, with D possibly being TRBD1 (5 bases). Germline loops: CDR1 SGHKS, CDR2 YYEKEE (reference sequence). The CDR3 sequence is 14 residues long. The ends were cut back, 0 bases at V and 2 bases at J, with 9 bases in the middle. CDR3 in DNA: TGTGCCAGCAGCTTGGCAAGGGGCCCCTACGAGCAGTACTTC. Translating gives CASSLARGPYEQYF.

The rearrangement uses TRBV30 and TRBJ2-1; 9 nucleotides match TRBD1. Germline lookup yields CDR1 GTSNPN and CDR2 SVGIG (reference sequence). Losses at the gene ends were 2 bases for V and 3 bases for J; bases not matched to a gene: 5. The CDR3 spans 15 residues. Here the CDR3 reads CAWSLGTGRYNEQFF. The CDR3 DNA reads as TGTGCCTGGAGTCTCGGGACAGGGCGCTACAATGAGCAGTTCTTC.

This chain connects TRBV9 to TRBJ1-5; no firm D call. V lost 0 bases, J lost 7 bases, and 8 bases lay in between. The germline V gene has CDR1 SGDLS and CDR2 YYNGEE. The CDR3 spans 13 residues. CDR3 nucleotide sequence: TGTGCCAGCAGCGTAGATACGGTGCAGCCCCAGCATTTT. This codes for CASSVDTVQPQHF.

Here the CDR3 DNA reads TGTGCCAGCACCTATTCACCGGTGAACACTGAAGCTTTCTTT. Its translation is CASTYSPVNTEAFF. The chain uses TRBV6-5 and TRBJ1-1; D gene unclear. Trimming pared 7 bases from V and 0 bases from J, leaving 12 bases between. Germline V CDR1 and CDR2: MNHEY, SVGAGI. This CDR3 contains 14 residues.

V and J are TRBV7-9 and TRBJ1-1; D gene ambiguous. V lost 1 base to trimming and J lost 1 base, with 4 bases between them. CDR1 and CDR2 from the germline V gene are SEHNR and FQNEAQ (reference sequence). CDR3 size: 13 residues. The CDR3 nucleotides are TGTGCCAGCAGCTTAGTTCAGAACACTGAAGCTTTCTTT. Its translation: CASSLVQNTEAFF.

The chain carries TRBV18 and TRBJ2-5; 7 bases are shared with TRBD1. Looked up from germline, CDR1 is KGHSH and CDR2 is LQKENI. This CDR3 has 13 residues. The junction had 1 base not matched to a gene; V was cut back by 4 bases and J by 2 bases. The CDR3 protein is CASSQGAQETQYF. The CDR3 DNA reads TGTGCCAGCTCACAGGGGGCTCAAGAGACCCAGTACTTC.

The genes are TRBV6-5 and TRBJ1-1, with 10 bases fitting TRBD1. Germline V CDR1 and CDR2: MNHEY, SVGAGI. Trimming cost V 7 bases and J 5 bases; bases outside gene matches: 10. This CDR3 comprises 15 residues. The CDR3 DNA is TGTGCCAGCACCTTCTCCGGACAGGGGGGTACTGAAGCTTTCTTT. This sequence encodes CASTFSGQGGTEAFF.

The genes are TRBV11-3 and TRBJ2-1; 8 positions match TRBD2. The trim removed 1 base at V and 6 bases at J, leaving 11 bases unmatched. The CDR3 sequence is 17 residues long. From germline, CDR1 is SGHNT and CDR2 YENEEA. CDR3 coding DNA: TGTGCCAGCAGCTTAGGGGGAGCGGGAGCCTCCAGCAATGAGCAGTTCTTC. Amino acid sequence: CASSLGGAGASSNEQFF. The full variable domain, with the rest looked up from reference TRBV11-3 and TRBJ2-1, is EAGVVQSPRYKIIEKKQPVAFWCNPISGHNTLYWYLQNLGQGPELLIRYENEEAVDDSQLPKDRFSAERLKGVDSTLKIQPAELGDSAVYLCASSLGGAGASSNEQFFGPGTRLTVL.

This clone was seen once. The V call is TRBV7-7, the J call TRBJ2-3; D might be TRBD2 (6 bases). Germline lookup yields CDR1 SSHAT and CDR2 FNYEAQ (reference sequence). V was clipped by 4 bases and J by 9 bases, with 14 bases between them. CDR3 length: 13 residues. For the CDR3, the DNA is TGTGCCAGCAGCTCCCAGGGACTGGGGACGCAGTATTTT. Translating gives CASSSQGLGTQYF.

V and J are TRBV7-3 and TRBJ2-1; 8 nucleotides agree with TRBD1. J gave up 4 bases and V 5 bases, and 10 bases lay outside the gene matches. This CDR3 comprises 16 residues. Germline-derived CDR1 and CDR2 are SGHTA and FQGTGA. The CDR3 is CASSPLTGGSYNEQFF. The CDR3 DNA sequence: TGTGCCAGCAGCCCCCTTACAGGGGGGTCGTACAATGAGCAGTTCTTC.

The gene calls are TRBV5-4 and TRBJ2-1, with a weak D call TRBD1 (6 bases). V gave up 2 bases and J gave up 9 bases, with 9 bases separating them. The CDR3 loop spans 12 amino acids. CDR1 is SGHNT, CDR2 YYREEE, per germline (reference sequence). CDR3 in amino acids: CASSLQGFEQFF. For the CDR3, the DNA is TGTGCCAGCAGCTTACAGGGATTTGAGCAGTTCTTC.

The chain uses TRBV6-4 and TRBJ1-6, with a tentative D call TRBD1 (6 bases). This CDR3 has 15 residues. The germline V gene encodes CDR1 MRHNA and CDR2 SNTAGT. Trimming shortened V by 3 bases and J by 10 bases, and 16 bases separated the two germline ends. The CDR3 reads CASSEGAGAWSPLHF. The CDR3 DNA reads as TGTGCCAGCAGTGAAGGGGCAGGGGCATGGTCACCCCTCCACTTT.

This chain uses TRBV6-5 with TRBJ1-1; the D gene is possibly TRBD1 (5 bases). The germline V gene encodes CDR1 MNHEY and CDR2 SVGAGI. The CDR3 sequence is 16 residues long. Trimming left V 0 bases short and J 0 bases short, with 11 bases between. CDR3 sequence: CASSYSPGRVNTEAFF. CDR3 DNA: TGTGCCAGCAGTTACTCGCCGGGCAGGGTGAACACTGAAGCTTTCTTT.

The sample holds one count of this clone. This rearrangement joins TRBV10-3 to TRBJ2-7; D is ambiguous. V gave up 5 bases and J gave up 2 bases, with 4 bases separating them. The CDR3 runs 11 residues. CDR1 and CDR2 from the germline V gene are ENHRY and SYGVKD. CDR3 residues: CAISPAYEQYF. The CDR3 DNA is TGTGCCATCAGTCCCGCCTACGAGCAGTACTTC.

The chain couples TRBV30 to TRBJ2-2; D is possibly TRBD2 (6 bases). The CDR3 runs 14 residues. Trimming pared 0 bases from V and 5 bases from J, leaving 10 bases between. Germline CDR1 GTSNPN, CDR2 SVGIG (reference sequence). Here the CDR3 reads CAWSVIGGTGELFF. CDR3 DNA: TGTGCCTGGAGTGTAATTGGGGGGACCGGGGAGCTGTTTTTT.

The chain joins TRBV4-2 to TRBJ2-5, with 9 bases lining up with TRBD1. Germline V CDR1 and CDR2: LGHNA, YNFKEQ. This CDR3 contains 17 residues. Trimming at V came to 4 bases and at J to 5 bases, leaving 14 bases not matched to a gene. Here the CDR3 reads CASSPGGQGGKGETQYF. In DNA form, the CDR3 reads TGTGCCAGCAGCCCGGGGGGACAGGGAGGGAAGGGGGAGACCCAGTACTTC.

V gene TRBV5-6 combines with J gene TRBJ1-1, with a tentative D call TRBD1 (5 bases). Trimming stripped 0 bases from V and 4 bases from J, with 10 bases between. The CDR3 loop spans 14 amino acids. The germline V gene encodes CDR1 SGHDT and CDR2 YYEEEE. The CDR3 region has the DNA TGTGCCAGCAGCTTGGTGAGTAGGGGCACTGAAGCTTTCTTT. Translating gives CASSLVSRGTEAFF.

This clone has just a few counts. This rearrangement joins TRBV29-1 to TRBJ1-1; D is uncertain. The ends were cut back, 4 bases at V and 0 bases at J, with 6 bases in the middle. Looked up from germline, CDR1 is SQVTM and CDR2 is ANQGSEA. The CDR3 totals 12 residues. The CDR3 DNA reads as TGCAGCGTTGCCTTTATGAACACTGAAGCTTTCTTT. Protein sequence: CSVAFMNTEAFF.

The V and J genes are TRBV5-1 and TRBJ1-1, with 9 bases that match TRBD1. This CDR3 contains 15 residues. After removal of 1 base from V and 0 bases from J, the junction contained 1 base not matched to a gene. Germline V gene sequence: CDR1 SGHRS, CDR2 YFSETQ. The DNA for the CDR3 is TGCGCCAGCAGCTTGAGGACAGGGGTGAACACTGAAGCTTTCTTT. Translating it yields CASSLRTGVNTEAFF.

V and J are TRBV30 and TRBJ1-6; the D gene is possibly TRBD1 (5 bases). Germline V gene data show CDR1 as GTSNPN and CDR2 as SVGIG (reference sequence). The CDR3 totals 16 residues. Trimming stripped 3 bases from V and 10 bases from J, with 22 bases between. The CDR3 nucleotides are TGTGCCTGGAGGCCCCCTACTATTAGGGGTTCCTCACCCCTCCACTTT. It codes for CAWRPPTIRGSSPLHF.

This CDR3 is CASSHRGRGNTIYF. The CDR3 nucleotides read TGTGCCAGTAGTCACAGGGGAAGAGGAAACACCATATATTTT. The chain carries TRBV19 and TRBJ1-3; 7 bases are a match to TRBD1. Unmatched junction bases numbered 5, after V lost 5 bases and J lost 4 bases. The germline CDR1 and CDR2 sequences are LNHDA and SQIVND (reference sequence). This CDR3 spans 14 amino acids.

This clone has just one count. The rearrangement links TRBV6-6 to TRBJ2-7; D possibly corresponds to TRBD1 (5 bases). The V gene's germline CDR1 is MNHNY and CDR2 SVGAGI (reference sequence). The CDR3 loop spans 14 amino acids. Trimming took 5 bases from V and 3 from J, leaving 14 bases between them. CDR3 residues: CASSISRQHYEQYF. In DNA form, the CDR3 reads TGTGCCAGCAGTATCAGCCGACAGCACTACGAGCAGTACTTC.